This T cell receptor (beta chain) was captured by sequencing in a study of response to subunit inactivated influenza vaccine (dated by TCRdb to the late 2010s). Notes on the research overall: To follow how T cells responded to a trivalent subunit inactivated influenza vaccine, the researchers relied on deep quantitative profiling of the T cell receptor repertoire. The paper as a whole reports these results and caveats: It was suggested by the authors that each seasonal influenza vaccination may recruit only a limited number of new T cells.

Trimming leaves V shorter by 3 bases and J shorter by 0 bases, with the junction holding 1 base beyond the gene matches. For CDR1 and CDR2, the germline V gene lists ENHRY and SYGVKD. The CDR3 sequence holds 15 residues, the cysteine and phenylalanine included. The kept DNA is CDR3 alone, 45 bases in frame from the first base. The protocol used for the library was RT-PCR. Instrument on record: Illumina HiSeq 2500. TCRdb handled the public reads itself, with Q25 trimming in fastp and clone calling in MiXCR, and kept productive beta chains. Rows matching on CDR3 protein sequence are summarized as one entry with the most common DNA and genes. The sample contains approximately 300,000 distinct CDR3 sequences, roughly 22% of them found a single time. Jointly, the top ten make up approximately 10% of the sample. This clonotype was seen at least ten times. Its recognized antigen is unknown. No much larger clonotype is one base removed from it; base qualities were not supplied.

The sequence was collected from a man between 50 and 69 years old who received an inactivated influenza vaccine. Donor details come from another sample of the same person, matched by shared clones. Sequencing used PBMCs from blood, obtained around 22 months after vaccination. The rearrangement combines TRBV10-3 with TRBJ2-1, with 8 junctional bases fitting TRBD2. The encoded CDR3 is CAISEGTSSYNEQFF. The base sequence is TGTGCCATCAGTGAAGGGACTAGCTCCTACAATGAGCAGTTCTTC.